These 21 T cell receptor beta chains came from one sample sequenced in a study of blood T cells in healthy people across ages. With a J-beta primer mix and a sample-barcoded 5' primer, a second PCR ran about 7 to 11 cycles. MiXCR was run by TCRdb on the 5' RACE reads, yielding one entry per CDR3 protein. This sample has approximately 670,000 distinct CDR3 sequences; less than 45% occur once, and the top ten carry 25% to 35%. Sequenced sample: blood. These TCRs come from a man older than 75 in good health.

This clonotype appeared many times. The chain uses TRBV7-8 and TRBJ2-3, with D tentatively TRBD1 (5 bases). CDR3 length: 14 residues. The V gene's germline CDR1 is SGHVS and CDR2 FQNEAQ. Trimming removed 3 bases at V and 2 bases at J, with 9 bases between. The CDR3 spells CASSLAGYTDTQYF. CDR3 DNA: TGTGCCAGCAGCTTGGCAGGGTACACAGATACGCAGTATTTT.

This clonotype has only a few counts. The J gene is TRBJ1-5, the V gene TRBV18, with a tentative D call TRBD1 (6 bases). Trimming pared 2 bases from V and 6 bases from J, leaving 8 bases between. The germline V gene encodes CDR1 KGHSH and CDR2 LQKENI. This CDR3 has 13 amino acids. The CDR3 region is CASSPRGGQPQHF. CDR3 nucleotide sequence: TGTGCCAGCTCACCAAGGGGGGGTCAGCCCCAGCATTTT.

V gene TRBV11-2 combines with J gene TRBJ2-1, with 8 bases that match TRBD2. Unmatched junction bases numbered 6, after V lost 3 bases and J lost 5 bases. From germline, CDR1 is SGHAT and CDR2 FQNNGV. The CDR3 has 15 amino acids. The CDR3 loop is CASSLSTSGNNEQFF. The CDR3 coding sequence is TGTGCCAGCAGCTTGAGCACTAGCGGAAACAATGAGCAGTTCTTC.

J is TRBJ2-5 and V is TRBV19, with 8 bases aligning to TRBD1. V dropped 4 bases and J dropped 3; count of bases not matched to a gene: 7. The CDR3 covers 15 residues. Germline lookup yields CDR1 LNHDA and CDR2 SQIVND (reference sequence). The CDR3 loop reads CASSRARGPEETQYF. CDR3 sequence (DNA): TGTGCCAGTAGTAGGGCCAGGGGGCCCGAAGAGACCCAGTACTTC.

The chain couples TRBV7-2 to TRBJ2-3; D is uncertain. Trimming pared 3 bases from V and 2 bases from J, leaving 15 bases between. CDR3 length: 16 amino acids. Germline CDR1 reads SGHTA; CDR2 reads FQGNSA. The CDR3 DNA follows: TGTGCCAGCAGCTTCTTGGTAAATCGACCCACAGATACGCAGTATTTT. It codes for CASSFLVNRPTDTQYF.

This clonotype was recorded many times. The chain links TRBV18 to TRBJ2-7; 12 bases are shared with TRBD1. Losses at the gene ends were 4 bases for V and 7 bases for J; bases not matched to a gene: 5. Germline CDR1 is KGHSH and CDR2 is LQKENI. There are 14 residues in the CDR3. DNA of the CDR3: TGTGCCAGCTCACTGGGACAGGGGGCGAAAGAGCAGTACTTC. Encoded protein: CASSLGQGAKEQYF.

The chain employs TRBV11-3 and TRBJ2-3; weak D call: TRBD2 (6 bases). The germline gives CDR1 SGHNT, CDR2 YENEEA. The V end was cut by 0 bases, the J end by 4 bases, with 8 bases between. CDR3 size: 14 residues. The CDR3 DNA reads as TGTGCCAGCAGCTTAGAGGAGGGCTCAGATACGCAGTATTTT. It codes for CASSLEEGSDTQYF.

This sequence joins TRBV5-1 and TRBJ2-6; TRBD2 is a possible D gene (7 bases). The CDR3 sequence is 16 residues long. Trimming left V 0 bases short and J 2 bases short, with 9 bases between. The germline CDR1 and CDR2 sequences are SGHRS and YFSETQ. This CDR3 reads CASSLGGGPGANVLTF. Written as DNA, the CDR3 is TGCGCCAGCAGCTTGGGGGGGGGGCCTGGGGCCAACGTCCTGACTTTC.

This clonotype was counted between two and nine times. This chain links TRBV29-1 with TRBJ2-3; D is unclear. The CDR3 extends over 15 amino acids. V was cut by 0 bases and J by 8 bases, with 18 bases left in between. Germline CDR1 reads SQVTM; CDR2 reads ANQGSEA. The CDR3 loop is CSVEDLMSSQFTQYF. The CDR3 bases are TGCAGCGTTGAAGATCTTATGTCTTCCCAATTTACGCAGTATTTT.

With regard to this clonotype: A junction end diverges from the germline sequence, so it may reflect a read error. The V call is TRBV5-1, the J call TRBJ1-5; D call uncertain. Per germline, CDR1 SGHRS and CDR2 YFSETQ. The length of the CDR3 is 17 residues. CDR3 in DNA: TGCGCCGGCAGCTTGGTTCCTACGGACCCTGGCAATCAGCCCCAGCATTTT. Amino acids: CAGSLVPTDPGNQPQHF. The full variable domain, with the rest looked up from reference TRBV5-1 and TRBJ1-5, is KAGVTQTPRYLIKTRGQQVTLSCSPISGHRSVSWYQQTPGQGLQFLFEYFSETQRNKGNFPGRFSGRQFSNSRSEMNVSTLELGDSALYLCAGSLVPTDPGNQPQHFGDGTRLSIL.

This sequence joins TRBV15 and TRBJ1-4; no definite D call. The CDR3 is made up of 15 amino acids. Germline values: CDR1 LNHNV, CDR2 YYDKDF (reference sequence). Deletions cut 4 bases from V and 0 bases from J, with 9 bases between. In nucleotides, the CDR3 is TGTGCCACCAGCAAAAACGTGCCAACTAATGAAAAACTGTTTTTT. Translation: CATSKNVPTNEKLFF.

The rearrangement joins TRBV20-1 to TRBJ1-4, with 7 bases aligning to TRBD1. The length of the CDR3 is 16 residues. Germline CDR1 reads DFQATT; CDR2 reads SNEGSKA (reference sequence). The V gene end was trimmed by 5 bases and the J gene end by 0 bases; junction bases not matched to a gene: 9. DNA for the CDR3: TGCAGTGCTCTCCGACAGGGCAGGTCAACTAATGAAAAACTGTTTTTT. This gives the protein CSALRQGRSTNEKLFF.

This chain links TRBV12-3 or TRBV12-4 with TRBJ2-3; 7 bases are a match to TRBD2. The CDR3 sequence is 15 residues long. With V trimmed by 3 bases and J by 2 bases, 5 bases remained unmatched. This chain's CDR3 is CASSFSSGDTDTQYF. CDR3 nucleotides: TGTGCCAGCAGTTTCTCCAGCGGGGACACAGATACGCAGTATTTT.

This clonotype was detected ten times or more. The chain is built from TRBV5-1 and TRBJ2-5, with D possibly being TRBD1 or TRBD2 (5 bases each). There are 15 residues in the CDR3. With 3 bases removed from V and 7 bases from J, the gap between germline ends came to 19 bases. Per germline, CDR1 SGHRS and CDR2 YFSETQ. DNA of the CDR3: TGCGCCAGCAGCTCGCTTCGGTGGGGCCGGGGGACCCAGTACTTC. This codes for CASSSLRWGRGTQYF.

CDR3 amino acids: CASSQMNEQFF. The DNA for the CDR3 is TGTGCCAGCAGCCAGATGAATGAGCAGTTCTTC. J is TRBJ2-1 and V is TRBV7-2, with D unresolved. CDR3 size: 11 residues. CDR1 and CDR2 from the germline V gene are SGHTA and FQGNSA. The V and J ends lost 5 bases and 7 bases respectively, with 6 bases between them. The variable domain in full, completed from reference TRBV7-2 and TRBJ2-1, reads GAGVSQSPSNKVTEKGKDVELRCDPISGHTALYWYRQSLGQGLEFLIYFQGNSAPDKSGLPSDRFSAERTGGSVSTLTIQRTQQEDSAVYLCASSQMNEQFFGPGTRLTVL.

The rearrangement uses TRBV27 and TRBJ2-1; D ambiguous. The length of the CDR3 is 16 residues. With 2 bases removed from V and 2 bases from J, the gap between germline ends came to 13 bases. Germline-derived CDR1 and CDR2 are MNHEY and SMNVEV (reference sequence). The CDR3 loop is CASSLGRAVPYNEQFF. The CDR3 DNA is TGTGCCAGCAGTTTAGGTCGAGCTGTACCCTACAATGAGCAGTTCTTC.

This clonotype came up a few times. CDR3 coding DNA: TGCGCCAGCAGCAAGGGACAGACAACCTACGAGCAGTACTTC. Translating it yields CASSKGQTTYEQYF. This sequence joins TRBV5-1 and TRBJ2-7; 7 bases align to TRBD1. Per germline, CDR1 SGHRS and CDR2 YFSETQ. This CDR3 is built from 14 residues. After removal of 4 bases from V and 2 bases from J, the junction contained 6 bases not matched to a gene.

The V gene is TRBV7-3, the J gene TRBJ2-5; the match to TRBD2 covers 9 bases. Germline assignment: CDR1 SGHTA and CDR2 FQGTGA. V shed 4 bases, J shed 5 bases, and the junction held 14 bases outside the gene matches. CDR3 length: 17 amino acids. The CDR3 DNA is TGTGCCAGCAGCTCCCGTGGTCCTAGCGGGATGGGGGAGACCCAGTACTTC. This translates into CASSSRGPSGMGETQYF.

The chain carries TRBV18 and TRBJ2-3, with 13 bases matching TRBD2. Germline CDR1 is KGHSH and CDR2 is LQKENI. This CDR3 spans 18 amino acids. The V segment lost 3 bases and the J segment 1 base; nucleotides outside the gene matches: 7. In nucleotides, the CDR3 is TGTGCCAGCTCACCGACTAGCGGGGGGACCGGGCGCACAGATACGCAGTATTTT. Translated, it gives CASSPTSGGTGRTDTQYF. Filled out from reference TRBV18 and TRBJ2-3, the complete variable domain reads NAGVMQNPRHLVRRRGQEARLRCSPMKGHSHVYWYRQLPEEGLKFMVYLQKENIIDESGMPKERFSAEFPKEGPSILRIQQVVRGDSAAYFCASSPTSGGTGRTDTQYFGPGTRLTVL.

CDR3 sequence: CSARATGNEQYF. The CDR3 region has the DNA TGCAGTGCTAGAGCAACAGGGAACGAGCAGTACTTC. This chain uses TRBV20-1 with TRBJ2-7; D is possibly TRBD1 (6 bases). CDR1 and CDR2 from the germline V gene are DFQATT and SNEGSKA (reference sequence). The CDR3 loop spans 12 amino acids. Trimming shortened V by 1 base and J by 5 bases, and 9 bases separated the two germline ends.

The chain carries TRBV6-5 and TRBJ2-4, with D maybe TRBD2 (5 bases). The DNA end favors TRBJ2-7, so the J call may be wrong. The germline V gene encodes CDR1 MNHEY and CDR2 SVGAGI. The CDR3 extends over 15 amino acids. The CDR3 DNA reads as TGTGCCAGCAGTTACATGGCTAGCTCTGCCTACGAGCAGTACTTC. As protein: CASSYMASSAYEQYF.